This TCR beta chain derives from a study of T-cell memory formation after mild COVID-19. Study-level points and caveats: The pre-infection memory compartment contained some responding clones, suggesting cross-reactive memory joined.

Deletions cut 2 bases from V and 8 bases from J, with 12 bases between. This CDR3 has 13 amino acids. Germline V lookup: CDR1 MNHEY, CDR2 SVGAGI. A note on this clonotype: Its specificity is unknown.

TCRdb itself ran the 5' RACE reads through MiXCR, one entry per CDR3 protein. The sample has about 350,000 distinct CDR3 sequences; less than 25% are singletons. The rearrangement joins TRBV6-5 to TRBJ1-2; weak D call: TRBD1 (5 bases). Material: PBMCs or a T cell subset sorted from them (not recorded which). This clonotype was sampled from a man in his late teens or twenties who had mild COVID-19 (a few samples of this study predate the infection). Cell type and time point are not known. The CDR3 loop is CASSYAATDGYTF. CDR3 sequence (DNA): TGTGCCAGCAGTTACGCCGCGACAGACGGCTACACCTTC.